Each of the 3 T cell receptor beta chains below was sequenced from the same sample in a study of beta chain features in type 1 diabetes (dated by TCRdb to between 2018 and 2020). Receptor libraries were prepared by the immunoSEQ multiplex PCR assay. The High Capacity cDNA Reverse Transcription Kit was used to reverse transcribe all of the isolated RNA, meaning that expressed TCRB transcripts were what got sequenced. TCRdb took this table from immuneACCESS and kept in-frame rearrangements with V and J called. Such tables lack part of the clones; where checked against another copy, unresolved V genes explain under half of the gap, and the rest is unexplained. This sample has hundreds of thousands of clones in its table, and less than 20% of those were observed once. The ten most abundant clones make up under 0.095% of the sample. Material for sequencing was naive CD4+ T cells from blood. What the cell subset or site label conveys for this sample: true naive CD4+ T cells. The receptor source for this set is a man aged 18 to 29 in good health.

The chain employs TRBV4-3 and TRBJ1-2; D not certain. This CDR3 contains 14 residues. Trimming cost V 1 base and J 8 bases, with 14 bases left between them. Germline loops: CDR1 LGHNA, CDR2 YSLEER. CDR3 residues: CASSQVVGPRGYTF. The CDR3, as DNA: TGCGCCAGCAGCCAAGTAGTCGGCCCTAGAGGCTACACCTTC.

The chain is built from TRBV19 and TRBJ2-7, with 7 bases that match TRBD1. After removal of 4 bases from V and 3 bases from J, the junction contained 6 bases not matched to a gene. The CDR3 has 14 amino acids. CDR1 is LNHDA and CDR2 is SQIVND in the germline V gene (reference sequence). Here the CDR3 reads CASSTRTGYYEQYF. CDR3 sequence (DNA): TGTGCCAGTAGTACCCGGACAGGATACTACGAGCAGTACTTC.

There are a few counts of this clone. The J gene is TRBJ1-1, the V gene TRBV18, with D perhaps TRBD1 (5 bases). The CDR3 has 15 amino acids. V was shortened by 3 bases and J by 0 bases, with 11 bases between the two germline ends. CDR1 is KGHSH and CDR2 is LQKENI in the germline V gene. DNA of the CDR3: TGTGCCAGCTCACCGGAACAGGCTATGAACACTGAAGCTTTCTTT. It yields the protein CASSPEQAMNTEAFF.